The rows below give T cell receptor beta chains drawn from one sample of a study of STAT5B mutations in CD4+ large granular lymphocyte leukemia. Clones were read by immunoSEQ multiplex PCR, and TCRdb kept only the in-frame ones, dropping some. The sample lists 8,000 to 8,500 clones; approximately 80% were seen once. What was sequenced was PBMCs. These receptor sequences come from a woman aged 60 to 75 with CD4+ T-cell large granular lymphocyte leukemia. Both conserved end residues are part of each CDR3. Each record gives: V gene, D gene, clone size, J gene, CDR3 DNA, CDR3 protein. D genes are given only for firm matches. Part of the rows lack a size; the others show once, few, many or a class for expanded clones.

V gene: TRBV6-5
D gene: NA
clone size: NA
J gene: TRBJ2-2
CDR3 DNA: TGTGCCAGCCGCTCGGGACGGCTCACCGGGGAGCTGTTTTTT
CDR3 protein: CASRSGRLTGELFF

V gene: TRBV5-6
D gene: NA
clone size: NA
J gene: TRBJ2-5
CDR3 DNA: TGTGCCAGCAGTTTTCCGCCTCCCGACCAAGAGACCCAGTACTTC
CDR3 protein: CASSFPPPDQETQYF

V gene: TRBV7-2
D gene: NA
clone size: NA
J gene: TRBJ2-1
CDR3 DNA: TGTGCCAGCAGCTTAGATTGGAATGAGCAGTTCTTC
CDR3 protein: CASSLDWNEQFF

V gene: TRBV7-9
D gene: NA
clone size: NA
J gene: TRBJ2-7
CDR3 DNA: TGTGCCAGCAGCTTTAGTTCGCTCTTTACCTACGAGCAGTACTTC
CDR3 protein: CASSFSSLFTYEQYF

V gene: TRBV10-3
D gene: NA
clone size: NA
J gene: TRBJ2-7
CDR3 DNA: TGTGCCATCAGTGAAAGGGGGACGCTAAGAAGCTCCTACGAGCAGTACTTC
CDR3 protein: CAISERGTLRSSYEQYF

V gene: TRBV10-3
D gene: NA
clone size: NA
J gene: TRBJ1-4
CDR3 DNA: TGTGCCATCAGTGAGGTGGCCACAGGTTCAACTAATGAAAAACTGTTTTTT
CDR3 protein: CAISEVATGSTNEKLFF

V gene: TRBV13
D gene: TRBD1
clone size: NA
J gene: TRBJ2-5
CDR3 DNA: TGTGCCAGCAGCTCGGACGGGACAGGCCAAGAGACCCAGTACTTC
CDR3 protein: CASSSDGTGQETQYF

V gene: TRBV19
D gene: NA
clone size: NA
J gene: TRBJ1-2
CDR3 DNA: TGTGCCAGTACCGTCGGCAGGGTTCCAGGCGGCTACACCTTC
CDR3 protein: CASTVGRVPGGYTF

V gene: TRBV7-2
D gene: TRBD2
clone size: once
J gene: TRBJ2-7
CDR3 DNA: TGTGCCAGCAGCTTAGTAGCAAGTCGGGCGGGGGGTTACGAGCAGTACTTC
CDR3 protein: CASSLVASRAGGYEQYF

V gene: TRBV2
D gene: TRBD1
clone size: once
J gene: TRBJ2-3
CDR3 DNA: TGTGCCAGCAGTGAAGCGACAGGGTTTAGCACAGATACGCAGTATTTT
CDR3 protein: CASSEATGFSTDTQYF

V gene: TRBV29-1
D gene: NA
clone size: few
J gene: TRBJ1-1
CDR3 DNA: TGCAGCGTTGCCGGCGGCAGTCTTAACACTGAAGCTTTCTTT
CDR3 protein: CSVAGGSLNTEAFF

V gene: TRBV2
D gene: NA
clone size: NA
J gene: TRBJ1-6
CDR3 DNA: TGTGCCAGCAGTGAAGGTAATTCACCCCTCCACTTT
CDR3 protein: CASSEGNSPLHF

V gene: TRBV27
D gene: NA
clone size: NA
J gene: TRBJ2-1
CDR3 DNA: TGTGCCAGCAGTTTATACGCAGGGTTGGATGAGCAGTTCTTC
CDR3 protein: CASSLYAGLDEQFF

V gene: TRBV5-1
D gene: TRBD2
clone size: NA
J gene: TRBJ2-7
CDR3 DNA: TGCGCCAGCAGCCCGGATGCGGGGGGAAATTACGAGCAGTACTTC
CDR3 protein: CASSPDAGGNYEQYF

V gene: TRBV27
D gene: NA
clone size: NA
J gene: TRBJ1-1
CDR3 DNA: TGTGCCAGCAGCGCAGGGATAGCAGACACTGAAGCTTTCTTT
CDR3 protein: CASSAGIADTEAFF

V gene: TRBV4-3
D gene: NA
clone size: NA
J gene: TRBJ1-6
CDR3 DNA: TGCGCCAGCAGCCAGGGGACGCAAGACCACCGACGTTCACCCCTCCACTTT
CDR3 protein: CASSQGTQDHRRSPLHF

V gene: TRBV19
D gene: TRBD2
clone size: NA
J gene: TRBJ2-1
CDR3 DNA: TGTGCCAGTAGTATGCCGCGACTAGCGGGGGGGCATCATCAGTTCTTC
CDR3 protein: CASSMPRLAGGHHQFF

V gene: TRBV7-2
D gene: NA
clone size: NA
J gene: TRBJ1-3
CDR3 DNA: TGTGCCAGCAGCTTAATTGGAAACACCATATATTTT
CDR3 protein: CASSLIGNTIYF

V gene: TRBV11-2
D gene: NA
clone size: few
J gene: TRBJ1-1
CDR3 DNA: TGTGCCAGCAGCTCCCGGACAAGTCTTAACACTGAAGCTTTCTTT
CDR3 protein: CASSSRTSLNTEAFF

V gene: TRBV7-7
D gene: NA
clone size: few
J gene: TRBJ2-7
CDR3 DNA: TGTGCCAGCAGCGCTACACCCGGGGGTGAGCAGTACTTC
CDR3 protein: CASSATPGGEQYF

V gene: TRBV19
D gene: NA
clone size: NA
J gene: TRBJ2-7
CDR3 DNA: TGTGCCAGTAGTATAGACACAGGGTTCTCCGAGCAGTACTTC
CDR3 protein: CASSIDTGFSEQYF

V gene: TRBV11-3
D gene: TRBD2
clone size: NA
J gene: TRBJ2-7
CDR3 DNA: TGTGCCAGCAGCTCGACTAGCGGGAGCTACGAGCAGTACTTC
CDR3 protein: CASSSTSGSYEQYF

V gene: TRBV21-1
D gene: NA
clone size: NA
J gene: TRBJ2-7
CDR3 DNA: TGTGCCAGCAGCGGACAGAGCTCCTACGAGCAGTACTTC
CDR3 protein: CASSGQSSYEQYF

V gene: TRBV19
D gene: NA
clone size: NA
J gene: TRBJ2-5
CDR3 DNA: TGTGCCAGTAGTATGGGGGTAGGGGAGACCCAGTACTTC
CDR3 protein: CASSMGVGETQYF

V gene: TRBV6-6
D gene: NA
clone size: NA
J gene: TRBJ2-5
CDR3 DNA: TGTGCCAGCAGTTCCCGGACGAGAGCGAGGGAGACCCAGTACTTC
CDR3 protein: CASSSRTRARETQYF

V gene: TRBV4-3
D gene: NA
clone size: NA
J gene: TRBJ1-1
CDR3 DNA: TGCGCCAGCAGCCAAGGTCTCGGGTACGAGGCTTTCTTT
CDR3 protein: CASSQGLGYEAFF

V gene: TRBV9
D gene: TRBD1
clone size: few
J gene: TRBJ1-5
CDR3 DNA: TGTGCCAGCAGCGTCGGACAGGGGAATCAGCCCCAGCATTTT
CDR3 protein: CASSVGQGNQPQHF

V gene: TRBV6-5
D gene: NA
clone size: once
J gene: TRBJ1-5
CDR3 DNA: TGTGCCAGCAGGGGAGCCAATCAGCCCCAGCATTTT
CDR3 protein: CASRGANQPQHF

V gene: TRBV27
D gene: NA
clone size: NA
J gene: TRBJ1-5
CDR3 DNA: TGTGCCAGCAGTTTATCGGGGGGTGGAGGCAATCAGCCCCAGCATTTT
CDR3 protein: CASSLSGGGGNQPQHF

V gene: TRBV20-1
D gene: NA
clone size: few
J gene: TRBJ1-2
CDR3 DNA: TGCAGTGCTAGACCGGGCTATGACTACACCTTC
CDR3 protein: CSARPGYDYTF

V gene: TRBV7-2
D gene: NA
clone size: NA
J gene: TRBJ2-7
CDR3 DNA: TGTGCCAGCAGCCGGGACAACTACGAGCAGTACTTC
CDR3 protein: CASSRDNYEQYF

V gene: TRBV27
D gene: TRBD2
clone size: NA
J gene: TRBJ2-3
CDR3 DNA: TGTGCCAGTAGACTAGCGGGAGGGCAATCAGATACGCAGTATTTT
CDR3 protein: CASRLAGGQSDTQYF

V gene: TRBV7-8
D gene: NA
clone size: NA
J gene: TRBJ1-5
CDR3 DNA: TGTGCCAGCAGCTTAGGACAGGATTATAGCAATCAGCCCCAGCATTTT
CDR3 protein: CASSLGQDYSNQPQHF

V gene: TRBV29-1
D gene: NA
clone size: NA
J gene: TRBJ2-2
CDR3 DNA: TGCAGCGTTGACAGGGCTCGTAACGGGGAGCTGTTTTTT
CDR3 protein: CSVDRARNGELFF

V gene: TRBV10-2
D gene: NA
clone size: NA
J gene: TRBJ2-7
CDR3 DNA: TGCGCCAGCAGTTTAACACGAGCCGAGCAGTACTTC
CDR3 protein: CASSLTRAEQYF

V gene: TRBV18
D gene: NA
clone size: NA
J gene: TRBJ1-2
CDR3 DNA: TGTGCCAGCTCACCCGGTGATTTTAACTATGGCTACACCTTC
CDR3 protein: CASSPGDFNYGYTF

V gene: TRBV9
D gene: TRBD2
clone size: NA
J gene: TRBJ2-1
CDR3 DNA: TGTGCCAGCAGCCTTTACTCCGGCGGGAGGTCCTACAATGAGCAGTTCTTC
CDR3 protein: CASSLYSGGRSYNEQFF

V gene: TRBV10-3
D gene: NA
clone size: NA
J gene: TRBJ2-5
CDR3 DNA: TGTGCCATCAGTGAGCACGGAGGGGGGGCCCAAGAGACCCAGTACTTC
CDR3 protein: CAISEHGGGAQETQYF

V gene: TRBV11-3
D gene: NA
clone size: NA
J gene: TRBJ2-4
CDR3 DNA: TGTGCCAGCAGCCGCAGAGTAGCCAAAAACATTCAGTACTTC
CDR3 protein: CASSRRVAKNIQYF

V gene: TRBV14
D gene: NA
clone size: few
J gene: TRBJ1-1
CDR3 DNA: TGTGCCAGCAGCTCTACAGGAGTTGAAGCTTTCTTT
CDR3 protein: CASSSTGVEAFF

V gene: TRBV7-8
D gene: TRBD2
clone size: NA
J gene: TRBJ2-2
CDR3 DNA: TGTGCCAGCAGCTTTCAAGGCGGGAGAGCGAGCGGGGAGCTGTTTTTT
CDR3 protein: CASSFQGGRASGELFF

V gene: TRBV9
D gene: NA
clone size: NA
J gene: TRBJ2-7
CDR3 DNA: TGTGCCAGCACCCCGACAGGCGGCTCCTACGAGCAGTACTTC
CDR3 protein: CASTPTGGSYEQYF

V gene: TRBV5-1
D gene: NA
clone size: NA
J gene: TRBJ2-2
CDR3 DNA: TGCGCCAGCAGCTTGGAGGCGAGCGGGGAGCTGTTTTTT
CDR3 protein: CASSLEASGELFF

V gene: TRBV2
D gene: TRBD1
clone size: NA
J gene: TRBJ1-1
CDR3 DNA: TGTGCCAGCAGTGAGGACAGGGGGCGCGGCACTGAAGCTTTCTTT
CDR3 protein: CASSEDRGRGTEAFF

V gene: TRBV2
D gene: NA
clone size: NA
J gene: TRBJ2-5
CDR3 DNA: TGTGCCAGCAGTGAAGCTGGACTACCGCCCGAAGAGACCCAGTACTTC
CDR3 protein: CASSEAGLPPEETQYF